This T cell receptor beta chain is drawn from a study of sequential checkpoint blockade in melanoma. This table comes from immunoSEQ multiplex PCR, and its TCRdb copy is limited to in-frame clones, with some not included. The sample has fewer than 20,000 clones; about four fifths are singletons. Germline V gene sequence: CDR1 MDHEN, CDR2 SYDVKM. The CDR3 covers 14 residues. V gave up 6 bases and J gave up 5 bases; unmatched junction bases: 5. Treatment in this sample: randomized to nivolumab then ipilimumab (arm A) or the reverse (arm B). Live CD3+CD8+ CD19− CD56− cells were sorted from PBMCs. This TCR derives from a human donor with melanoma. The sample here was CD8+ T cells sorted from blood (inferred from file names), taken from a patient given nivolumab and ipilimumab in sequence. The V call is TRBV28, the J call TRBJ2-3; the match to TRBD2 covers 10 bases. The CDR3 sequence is CASSKRGGQDTQYF. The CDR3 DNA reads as TGTGCCAGCAGCAAGCGGGGGGGGCAAGATACGCAGTATTTT.